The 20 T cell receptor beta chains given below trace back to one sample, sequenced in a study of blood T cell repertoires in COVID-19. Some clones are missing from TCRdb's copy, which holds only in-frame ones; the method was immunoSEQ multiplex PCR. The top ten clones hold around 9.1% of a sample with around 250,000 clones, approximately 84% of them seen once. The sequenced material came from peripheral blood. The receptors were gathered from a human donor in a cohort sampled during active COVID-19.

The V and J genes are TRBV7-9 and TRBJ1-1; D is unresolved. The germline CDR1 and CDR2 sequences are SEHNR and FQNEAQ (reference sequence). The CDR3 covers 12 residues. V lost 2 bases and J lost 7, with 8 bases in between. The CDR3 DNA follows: TGTGCCAGCAGCTTAATTAACGGTGAAGCTTTCTTT. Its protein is CASSLINGEAFF.

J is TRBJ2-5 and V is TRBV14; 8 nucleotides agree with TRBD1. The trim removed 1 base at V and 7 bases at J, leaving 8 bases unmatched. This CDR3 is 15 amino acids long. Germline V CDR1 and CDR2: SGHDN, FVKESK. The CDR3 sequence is CASSQGGQVLSTQYF. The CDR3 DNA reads TGTGCCAGCAGCCAAGGGGGACAGGTGTTGTCGACCCAGTACTTC.

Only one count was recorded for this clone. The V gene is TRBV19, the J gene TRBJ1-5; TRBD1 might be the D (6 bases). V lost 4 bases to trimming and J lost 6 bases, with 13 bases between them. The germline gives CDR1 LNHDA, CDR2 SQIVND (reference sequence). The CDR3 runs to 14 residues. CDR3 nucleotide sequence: TGTGCCAGTAGTAGAAACAGGGAAATTCAGCCCCAGCATTTT. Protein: CASSRNREIQPQHF.

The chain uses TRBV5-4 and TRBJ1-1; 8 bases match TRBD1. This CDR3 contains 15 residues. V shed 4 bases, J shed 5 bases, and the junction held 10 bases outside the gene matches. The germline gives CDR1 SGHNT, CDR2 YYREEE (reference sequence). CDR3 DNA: TGTGCCAGCAGCCTCCCGACAGGGGATGGAACTGAAGCTTTCTTT. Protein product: CASSLPTGDGTEAFF.

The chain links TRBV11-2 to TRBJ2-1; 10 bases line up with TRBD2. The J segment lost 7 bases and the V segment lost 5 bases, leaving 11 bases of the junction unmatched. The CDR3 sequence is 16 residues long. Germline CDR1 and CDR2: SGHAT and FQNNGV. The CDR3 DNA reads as TGTGCCAGCAGCCTAATCGGGGGACTAGCGCAAAATGAGCAGTTCTTC. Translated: CASSLIGGLAQNEQFF.

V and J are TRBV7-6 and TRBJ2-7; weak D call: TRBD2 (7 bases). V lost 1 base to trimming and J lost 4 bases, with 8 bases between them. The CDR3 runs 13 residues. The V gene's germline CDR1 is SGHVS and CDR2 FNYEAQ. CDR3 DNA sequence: TGTGCCAGCAGCTTAGAGGGGGGGTACGAGCAGTACTTC. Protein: CASSLEGGYEQYF.

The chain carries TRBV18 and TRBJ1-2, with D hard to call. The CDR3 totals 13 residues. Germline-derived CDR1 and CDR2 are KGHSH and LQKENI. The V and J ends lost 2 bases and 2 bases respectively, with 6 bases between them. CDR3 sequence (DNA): TGTGCCAGCTCACCATCTCAGAACTATGGCTACACCTTC. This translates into CASSPSQNYGYTF.

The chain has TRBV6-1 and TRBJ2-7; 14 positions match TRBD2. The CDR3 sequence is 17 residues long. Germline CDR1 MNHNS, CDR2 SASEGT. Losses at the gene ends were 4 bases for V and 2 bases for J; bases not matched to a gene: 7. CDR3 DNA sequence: TGTGCCAGCAGTGGACTAGCGGGAGGGATACCAACCTACGAGCAGTACTTC. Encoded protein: CASSGLAGGIPTYEQYF.

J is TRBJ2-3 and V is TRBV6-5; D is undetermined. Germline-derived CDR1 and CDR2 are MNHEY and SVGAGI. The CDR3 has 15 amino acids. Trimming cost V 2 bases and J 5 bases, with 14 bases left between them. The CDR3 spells CASSYGAMPLDTQYF. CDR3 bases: TGTGCCAGCAGTTACGGTGCGATGCCCCTAGATACGCAGTATTTT.

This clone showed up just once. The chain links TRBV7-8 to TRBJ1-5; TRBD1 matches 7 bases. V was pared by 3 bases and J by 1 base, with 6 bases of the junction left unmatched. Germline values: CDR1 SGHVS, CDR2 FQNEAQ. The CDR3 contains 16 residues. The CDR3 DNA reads TGTGCCAGCAGCTTGGCAGGGGGAAAAAGCAATCAGCCCCAGCATTTT. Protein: CASSLAGGKSNQPQHF.

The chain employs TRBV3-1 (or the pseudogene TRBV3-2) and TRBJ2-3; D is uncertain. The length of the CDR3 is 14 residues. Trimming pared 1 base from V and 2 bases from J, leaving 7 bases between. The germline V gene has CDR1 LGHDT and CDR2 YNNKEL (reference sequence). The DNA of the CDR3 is TGTGCCAGCAGCCAAGGACATAACACAGATACGCAGTATTTT. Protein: CASSQGHNTDTQYF.

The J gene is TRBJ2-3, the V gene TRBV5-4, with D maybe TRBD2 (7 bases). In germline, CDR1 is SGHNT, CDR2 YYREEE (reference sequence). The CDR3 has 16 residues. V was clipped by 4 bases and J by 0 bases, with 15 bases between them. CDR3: CASSPVGGPSTDTQYF. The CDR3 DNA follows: TGTGCCAGCAGCCCTGTGGGGGGGCCTAGCACAGATACGCAGTATTTT.

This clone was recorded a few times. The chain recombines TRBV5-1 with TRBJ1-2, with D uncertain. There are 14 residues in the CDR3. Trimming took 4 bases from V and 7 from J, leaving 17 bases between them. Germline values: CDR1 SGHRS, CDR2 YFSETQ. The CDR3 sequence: CASSVSAGEGGYTF. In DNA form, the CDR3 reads TGCGCCAGCAGCGTGAGTGCAGGAGAGGGTGGCTACACCTTC.

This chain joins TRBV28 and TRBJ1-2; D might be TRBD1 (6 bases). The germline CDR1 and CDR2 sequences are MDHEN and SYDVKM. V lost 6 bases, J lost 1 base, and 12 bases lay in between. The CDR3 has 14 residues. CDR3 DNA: TGTGCCAGCAGGCCACAGGGCTATAACTATGGCTACACCTTC. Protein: CASRPQGYNYGYTF.

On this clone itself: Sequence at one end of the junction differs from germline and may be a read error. The CDR3 loop is CASSYSQVFNQPQHF. The CDR3 coding sequence is TGTGCCAGCAGTTACTCGCAGGTTTTTAATCAACCCCAGCATTTT. This rearrangement joins TRBV6-2 or TRBV6-3 to TRBJ1-5; D remains unclear. The germline V gene has CDR1 MNHEY and CDR2 SVGEGT. This CDR3 comprises 15 residues.

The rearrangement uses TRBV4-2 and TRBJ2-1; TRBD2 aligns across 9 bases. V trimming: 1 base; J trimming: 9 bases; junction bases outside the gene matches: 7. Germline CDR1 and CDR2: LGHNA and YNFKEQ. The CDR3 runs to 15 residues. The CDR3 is CASSQVRGGAVEQFF. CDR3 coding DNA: TGTGCCAGCAGCCAAGTTCGCGGGGGGGCTGTTGAGCAGTTCTTC.

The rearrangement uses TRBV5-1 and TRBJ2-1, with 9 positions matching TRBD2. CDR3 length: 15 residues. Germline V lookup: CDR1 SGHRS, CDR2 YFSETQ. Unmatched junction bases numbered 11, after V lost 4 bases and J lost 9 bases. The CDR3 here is CASSLTSGPGSEQFF. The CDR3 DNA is TGCGCCAGCAGCCTTACTAGCGGGCCTGGTAGTGAGCAGTTCTTC.

This CDR3 reads CASSFSGNTEAFF. DNA of the CDR3: TGTGCCAGCAGCTTCTCAGGGAACACTGAAGCTTTCTTT. The chain is built from TRBV7-2 and TRBJ1-1; unclear D gene. The CDR3 runs 13 residues. Trimming shortened V by 3 bases and J by 1 base, and 6 bases separated the two germline ends. Per germline, CDR1 SGHTA and CDR2 FQGNSA.

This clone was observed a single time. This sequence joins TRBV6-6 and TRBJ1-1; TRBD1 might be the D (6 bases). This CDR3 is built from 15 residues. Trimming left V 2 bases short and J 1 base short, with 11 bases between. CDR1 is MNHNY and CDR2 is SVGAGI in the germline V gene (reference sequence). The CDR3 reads CASSYPTGQNTEAFF. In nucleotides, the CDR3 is TGTGCCAGCAGTTACCCCACAGGGCAGAACACTGAAGCTTTCTTT.

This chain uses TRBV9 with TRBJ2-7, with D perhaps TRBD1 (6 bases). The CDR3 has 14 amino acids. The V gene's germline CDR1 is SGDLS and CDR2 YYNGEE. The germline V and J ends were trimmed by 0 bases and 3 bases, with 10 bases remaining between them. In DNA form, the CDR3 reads TGTGCCAGCAGCGTAGATCAGGGGTACTACGAGCAGTACTTC. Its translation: CASSVDQGYYEQYF.